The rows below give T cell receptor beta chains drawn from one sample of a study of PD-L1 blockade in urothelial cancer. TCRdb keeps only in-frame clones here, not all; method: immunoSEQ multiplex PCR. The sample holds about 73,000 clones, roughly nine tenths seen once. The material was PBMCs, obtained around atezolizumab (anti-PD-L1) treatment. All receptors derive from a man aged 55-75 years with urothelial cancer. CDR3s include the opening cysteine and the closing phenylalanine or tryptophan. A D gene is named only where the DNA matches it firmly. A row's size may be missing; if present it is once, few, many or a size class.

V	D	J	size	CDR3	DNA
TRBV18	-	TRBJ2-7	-	CASSSTTVTYEQYF	TGTGCCAGCTCATCCACGACAGTTACCTACGAGCAGTACTTC
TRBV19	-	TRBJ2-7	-	CASSIVPGNYEQYF	TGTGCCAGTAGTATAGTCCCGGGAAACTACGAGCAGTACTTC
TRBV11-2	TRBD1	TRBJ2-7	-	CASSYRGDRGYEQYF	TGTGCCAGCAGCTACAGAGGGGACAGGGGTTACGAGCAGTACTTC
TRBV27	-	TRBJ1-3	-	CASSAGSGNTIYF	TGTGCCAGCAGTGCAGGGTCTGGAAACACCATATATTTT
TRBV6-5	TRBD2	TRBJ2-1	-	CASRSLAGIYNEQFF	TGTGCCAGCAGGTCCCTAGCGGGGATTTACAATGAGCAGTTCTTC
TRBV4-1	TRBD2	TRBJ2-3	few	CASSQGLAGATDTQYF	TGCGCCAGCAGCCAAGGGCTAGCGGGGGCAACAGATACGCAGTATTTT
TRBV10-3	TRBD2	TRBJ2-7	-	CAISPHGAGGDYEQYF	TGTGCCATCAGTCCCCACGGTGCGGGGGGCGACTACGAGCAGTACTTC
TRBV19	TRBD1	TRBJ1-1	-	CASSARDRVFTEAFF	TGTGCCAGTAGTGCTAGGGACAGGGTATTTACTGAAGCTTTCTTT
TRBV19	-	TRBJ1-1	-	CASSPNRAGEMNTEAFF	TGTGCCAGTAGCCCCAACAGGGCGGGAGAGATGAACACTGAAGCTTTCTTT
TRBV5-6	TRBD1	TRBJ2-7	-	CASSLGQGAYEQYF	TGTGCCAGCAGCTTGGGGCAGGGGGCCTACGAGCAGTACTTC
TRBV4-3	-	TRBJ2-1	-	CASSQDLRVSYNEQFF	TGCGCCAGCAGCCAAGATCTGAGGGTCTCCTACAATGAGCAGTTCTTC
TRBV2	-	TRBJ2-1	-	CASSEARINPNNEQFF	TGTGCCAGCAGTGAAGCGAGAATCAATCCGAACAATGAGCAGTTCTTC
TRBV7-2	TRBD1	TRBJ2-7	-	CASSLGRQGVYEQYF	TGTGCCAGCAGCTTAGGCCGGCAGGGGGTCTACGAGCAGTACTTC
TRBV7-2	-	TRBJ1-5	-	CASSPYGGGNQPQHF	TGTGCCAGCAGCCCGTACGGGGGAGGCAATCAGCCCCAGCATTTT
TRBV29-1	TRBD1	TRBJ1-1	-	CSVKTGTENTEAFF	TGCAGCGTTAAAACCGGGACAGAGAACACTGAAGCTTTCTTT